The sequence of this TCR beta chain was determined in a study of blood T cells in healthy people across ages (dated by TCRdb to 2014 to 2015). Broadly, across the study: In model experiments, roughly one uniquely barcoded TCR beta cDNA molecule per two T cells was captured by template switching. To avoid experimental bias, donors of different ages were spread randomly across the sequencing lanes. The study measured age-related changes in TCR beta repertoire diversity using deep sequencing normalized with unique cDNA molecular identifiers. The donors were split into four age groups: young (average 16 years), middle-aged (roughly 40), aged (about 62) and long-lived (approximately 80). Two additional independent replicas of 1 million unique cDNA reads from the same blood draw were analyzed for two donors (one aged 18 to 29 and one aged 80 or older). The paper as a whole reports these results and caveats: Estimates of total diversity from one million sequenced T cells were regarded as lower bounds and underestimates. Observed TCR beta diversity per million T cells fell roughly linearly with age, and a significant reduction was already apparent by age around 36. The long-lived group showed more naive CD4+ T cells, fewer expanded clones and increased TCR diversity than the aged group, suggesting age selection. Because profiling used bulk unsorted PBMCs, naive and antigen-experienced compartments could not be compared conclusively. Observed TCR beta diversity correlated strongly with the percentage of naive T cells measured by flow cytometry. The CMV infection status of donors was not known, potentially confounding age-related changes in expanded clonotypes.

The donors were around 39 Caucasian individuals from Russia, aged roughly 6 to 100 years, who were systemically healthy. Each donor gave ten milliliters of peripheral blood, collected into EDTA-treated Vacutainer tubes. Ficoll-Paque density-gradient centrifugation was used to isolate PBMCs, with at least 7 million per sample. Trizol reagent was used to extract total RNA from PBMCs, with at least 5 micrograms per sample. For every donor, flow cytometry on a PBMC aliquot measured the percentage of naive CD45RAhigh/CD27high T cells. There are 14 amino acids in the CDR3, from cysteine to phenylalanine inclusive. The DNA shown is the 42-base CDR3, in frame from base 1. CDR1 and CDR2 were assigned from the germline V gene (reference sequence) as MNHEY and SMNVEV. Trimmed from V: 6 bases; trimmed from J: 0 bases; junction bases lacking a gene match: 4. Points on this clonotype: Its recognized antigen is unknown. No base qualities exist here, and no much larger clone lies one base off it.

Libraries were made using 5' RACE. Sequenced on an Illumina HiSeq 2500. The second PCR ran for about 6 to 12 cycles and used a J-beta primer mix along with a sample-barcoded 5' primer. A unique molecular identifier was introduced onto each TCR beta cDNA molecule by a template-switch 5' adaptor carrying 12 random nucleotides. At least 2.5 million CDR3-containing paired-end reads were obtained from each sample. All of the RNA was converted into first-strand cDNA using the Mint cDNA synthesis kit, with a TRBC-specific oligonucleotide serving as the primer. All cDNA was treated with uracil-DNA glycosylase and then went through a first 18-cycle PCR with the universal primers M1SS and BC2_uni_R. From the authors' description of their analysis: Each sample was normalized by randomly selecting 1 million high-quality reads, each carrying a distinct molecular identifier. Instead of being binned into consensus sequences, reads that shared molecular identifiers were thrown out. CDR3 identification, clonotype clustering and error correction used MiTCR with a Q25 quality threshold and the strictest error-elimination algorithm. A nonparametric unseen species model using Euler transformation provided a lower-bound estimate of total TCR beta diversity. Through fastp at Q25 and MiXCR, TCRdb rebuilt clones from the public reads, retaining in-frame beta chains. For every CDR3 protein sequence, its rows merge into one entry that carries the most common genes and DNA. The V and J calls and clone size are TCRdb's, not the authors'. This sample is represented by more than 1 million distinct CDR3 sequences; 40% to 45% of them were singletons. Together, the top ten hold approximately 20% of the sample.

The chain was built from TRBV27 and TRBJ1-2; 7 nucleotides in the junction match TRBD1. The specimen sequenced was blood. This TCR came from a woman aged 55-69 years in good health. The bases read TGTGCCAGCAGACCGGGACAGCCTAACTATGGCTACACCTTC. It is translated as CASRPGQPNYGYTF.